The clone carrying this TCR beta chain appeared a single time. Treatment given: about 20 received Ad26.COV2.S at low or high dose, single or two shots; several received placebo; per-sample allocation not given. Each sample was drawn 63 days after the first injection (of vaccine or placebo). These data come from a study of Ad26.COV2.S vaccination and SARS-CoV-2 variants. The CDR3 totals 14 residues. V dropped 3 bases and J dropped 1 base, with 10 bases sitting between them. Germline-derived CDR1 and CDR2 are DFQATT and SNEGSKA (reference sequence). Repertoires were generated with immunoSEQ multiplex PCR, while TCRdb's copy carries only in-frame clones and drops some. The sample holds about half a million clones, about 89% seen once.

The source of this sequence is a person aged 18-60 years who received the Ad26.COV2.S COVID-19 vaccine or a placebo. The material sequenced was peripheral blood, taken in a trial of Ad26.COV2.S vaccine versus placebo. The chain carries TRBV20-1 and TRBJ2-1; possibly TRBD1 for D (6 bases). The CDR3 loop is CSASGQGSYNEQFF. The CDR3 nucleotides are TGCAGTGCTAGTGGTCAGGGGTCCTACAATGAGCAGTTCTTC.